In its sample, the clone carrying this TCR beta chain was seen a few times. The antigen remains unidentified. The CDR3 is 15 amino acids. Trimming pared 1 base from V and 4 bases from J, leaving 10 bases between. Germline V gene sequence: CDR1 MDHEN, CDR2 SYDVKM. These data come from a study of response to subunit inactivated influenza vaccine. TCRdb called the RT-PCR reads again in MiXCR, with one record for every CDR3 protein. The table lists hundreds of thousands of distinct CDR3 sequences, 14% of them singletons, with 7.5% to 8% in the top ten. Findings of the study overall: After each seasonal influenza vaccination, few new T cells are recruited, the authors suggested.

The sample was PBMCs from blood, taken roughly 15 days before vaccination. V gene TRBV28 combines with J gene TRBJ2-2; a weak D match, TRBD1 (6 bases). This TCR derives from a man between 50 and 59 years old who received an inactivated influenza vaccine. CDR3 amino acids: CASSLLQDSTGELFF. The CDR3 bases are TGTGCCAGCAGTTTATTGCAGGACAGCACCGGGGAGCTGTTTTTT.